The present TCR beta chain was sequenced within a study of shared clonotypes between healthy human individuals. Study-level information: Each donor had three CD4 naive, three CD4 memory, two CD8 naive and one CD8 memory plate.

Assay used: immunoSEQ multiplex PCR; TCRdb lists only in-frame clones, some missing. The repertoire holds a few million clones, with 93% as singletons. Trimming removed 5 bases from V and 6 bases from J; junction bases left unmatched: 7. Germline loops: CDR1 LNHDA, CDR2 SQIVND (reference sequence). The CDR3 covers 15 residues. The receptor's source is a young man in good health. Some clones in this sample may be carry-over from other donors' samples. The chain recombines TRBV19 with TRBJ1-5; TRBD1 matches at 10 bases. Sequences were obtained from naive CD4+ T cells from PBMCs. Subset specified: CD45RA+ positively selected. The CDR3 is CASSARDRGGQPQHF. As DNA, the CDR3 is TGTGCCAGTAGTGCGCGGGACAGGGGTGGTCAGCCCCAGCATTTT.